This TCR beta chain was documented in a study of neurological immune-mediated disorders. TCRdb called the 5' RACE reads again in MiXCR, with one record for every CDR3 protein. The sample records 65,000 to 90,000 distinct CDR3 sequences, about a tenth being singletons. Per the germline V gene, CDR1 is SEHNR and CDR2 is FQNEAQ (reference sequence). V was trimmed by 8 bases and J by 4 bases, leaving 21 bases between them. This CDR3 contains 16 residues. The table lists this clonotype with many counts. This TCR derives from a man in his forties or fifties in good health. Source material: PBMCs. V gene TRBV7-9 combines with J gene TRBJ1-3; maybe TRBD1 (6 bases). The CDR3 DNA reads TGTGCCAGCCAACCGCCAGGGGCAGGGGTCGGAAACACCATATATTTT. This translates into CASQPPGAGVGNTIYF. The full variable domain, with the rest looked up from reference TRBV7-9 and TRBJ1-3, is DTGVSQNPRHKITKRGQNVTFRCDPISEHNRLYWYRQTLGQGPEFLTYFQNEAQLEKSRLLSDRFSAERPKGSFSTLEIQRTEQGDSAMYLCASQPPGAGVGNTIYFGEGSWLTVV.